The 16 T cell receptor beta chains below were found in one sample sequenced in a study of T cells in Graves' hyperthyroidism and ophthalmopathy. Amplification targeted TCR beta CDR3 regions from RNA transcripts. The primer set for the first-round RT-PCR of the TCR CDR3 was HTBI. TCRdb recomputed calls from the multiplex PCR reads with MiXCR, one row per CDR3 protein. The sample lists about 360,000 distinct CDR3 sequences; about 18% were seen once. Sequenced sample: blood. These receptors came from a woman under 30 with Graves' hyperthyroidism.

The chain is built from TRBV19 and TRBJ2-4; perhaps TRBD2 as D (6 bases). The CDR3 loop spans 15 amino acids. The V end lost 4 bases, the J end lost 0 bases, and 10 bases lay between the germline ends. Germline V lookup: CDR1 LNHDA, CDR2 SQIVND (reference sequence). The CDR3 sequence is CASSTGGIAKNIQYF. The CDR3 DNA reads TGTGCCAGTAGTACAGGAGGGATAGCCAAAAACATTCAGTACTTC.

The chain combines TRBV3-1 with TRBJ1-1, with 7 bases lining up with TRBD1. The CDR3 spans 17 residues. Looked up from germline, CDR1 is LGHDT and CDR2 is YNNKEL (reference sequence). V was pared by 6 bases and J by 1 base, with 14 bases of the junction left unmatched. The CDR3 DNA is TGTGCCAGCAGTCAGCACACGAGGGGGCAGAAGAACACTGAAGCTTTCTTT. This encodes CASSQHTRGQKNTEAFF. The full variable domain, its missing parts supplied by reference TRBV3-1 and TRBJ1-1, is DTAVSQTPKYLVTQMGNDKSIKCEQNLGHDTMYWYKQDSKKFLKIMFSYNNKELIINETVPNRFSPKSPDKAHLNLHINSLELGDSAVYFCASSQHTRGQKNTEAFFGQGTRLTVV.

This clonotype has at least ten counts. V is TRBV2 and J is TRBJ1-4; D is unclear. V shed 6 bases and J shed 2 bases, with 7 bases lying between them. Germline V CDR1 and CDR2: SNHLY, FYNNEI. The CDR3 is made up of 13 amino acids. CDR3 coding DNA: TGTGCCAGCAGACCGACCACTAATGAAAAACTGTTTTTT. Its protein product is CASRPTTNEKLFF. Based on the CDR3 plus reference TRBV2 and TRBJ1-4, the full variable domain is EPEVTQTPSHQVTQMGQEVILRCVPISNHLYFYWYRQILGQKVEFLVSFYNNEISEKSEIFDDQFSVERPDGSNFTLKIRSTKLEDSAMYFCASRPTTNEKLFFGSGTQLSVL.

This clonotype was found many times. The gene calls are TRBV2 and TRBJ1-5, with D possibly being TRBD1 (6 bases). Trimming pared 8 bases from V and 3 bases from J, leaving 11 bases between. The germline V gene encodes CDR1 SNHLY and CDR2 FYNNEI. CDR3 size: 13 residues. The CDR3: CASVQGLNQPQHF. As DNA, the CDR3 is TGTGCCAGCGTACAGGGCCTCAATCAGCCCCAGCATTTT.

This clonotype was recorded a few times. The rearrangement links TRBV6-2 or TRBV6-3 to TRBJ1-5; 7 nucleotides align to TRBD1. CDR3 length: 18 residues. The V segment lost 0 bases and the J segment 0 bases; nucleotides outside the gene matches: 8. Germline loops: CDR1 MNHEY, CDR2 SVGEGT. This CDR3 is CASSYSGPQGGSNQPQHF. In nucleotides, the CDR3 is TGTGCCAGCAGTTACTCCGGCCCCCAGGGGGGTAGCAATCAGCCCCAGCATTTT.

This clonotype was seen many times. V usage is TRBV5-1 and J usage is TRBJ1-1; a possible D gene is TRBD1 (5 bases). V lost 0 bases and J 2 bases, leaving 11 bases between the germline ends. CDR1 is SGHRS and CDR2 is YFSETQ in the germline V gene. This CDR3 contains 15 residues. CDR3 DNA sequence: TGCGCCAGCAGCTTGGGCCAGGGCCGAAACACTGAAGCTTTCTTT. As protein: CASSLGQGRNTEAFF.

This clonotype was detected ten times or more. CDR3 coding DNA: TGTGCCAGCAGTCTTTGGACTAGCGCGCCTTCTGGGGAGACCCAGTACTTC. Translation: CASSLWTSAPSGETQYF. This chain links TRBV28 with TRBJ2-5, with 9 bases fitting TRBD2. V gave up 5 bases and J gave up 5 bases; unmatched junction bases: 15. The CDR3 runs 17 residues. Germline V gene sequence: CDR1 MDHEN, CDR2 SYDVKM. Drawing the rest from reference TRBV28 and TRBJ2-5, the complete variable domain is DVKVTQSSRYLVKRTGEKVFLECVQDMDHENMFWYRQDPGLGLRLIYFSYDVKMKEKGDIPEGYSVSREKKERFSLILESASTNQTSMYLCASSLWTSAPSGETQYFGPGTRLLVL.

This clonotype was seen at least ten times. V is TRBV9 and J is TRBJ2-5; no definite D call. Germline V lookup: CDR1 SGDLS, CDR2 YYNGEE. Trimming pared 4 bases from V and 4 bases from J, leaving 14 bases between. This CDR3 has 14 residues. CDR3 region: CASSPQGRRETQYF. The DNA of the CDR3 is TGTGCCAGCAGCCCACAAGGACGCCGAGAGACCCAGTACTTC.

This clonotype was found once. This rearrangement joins TRBV6-1 to TRBJ1-2, with D unresolved. The CDR3 has 13 residues. Germline CDR1 reads MNHNS; CDR2 reads SASEGT. Trimming stripped 4 bases from V and 2 bases from J, with 8 bases between. The CDR3 loop is CASSVSANYGYTF. The CDR3 DNA is TGTGCCAGCAGTGTCTCTGCGAACTATGGCTACACCTTC.

The J gene is TRBJ2-7, the V gene TRBV5-1; weak D call: TRBD2 (5 bases). Trimming took off 4 bases at V and 3 bases at J, with 11 bases between the two ends. This CDR3 region has 13 residues. CDR1 SGHRS and CDR2 YFSETQ come from the germline V gene. CDR3 sequence (DNA): TGCGCCAGCAGCCGGGATCCGGTCTACGAGCAGTACTTC. This translates into CASSRDPVYEQYF. Drawing the rest from reference TRBV5-1 and TRBJ2-7, the complete variable domain is KAGVTQTPRYLIKTRGQQVTLSCSPISGHRSVSWYQQTPGQGLQFLFEYFSETQRNKGNFPGRFSGRQFSNSRSEMNVSTLELGDSALYLCASSRDPVYEQYFGPGTRLTVT.

On this clonotype: At one end the junction does not follow the germline gene, possibly because of a read error. The chain uses TRBV6-1 and TRBJ2-7; D is unresolved. Germline V gives CDR1 MNHNS, CDR2 SASEGT. This CDR3 has 13 residues. The CDR3 spells CASSVLGIYDQYF. The DNA of the CDR3 is TGTGCCAGCAGTGTTCTGGGGATCTACGATCAGTACTTC.

This clonotype was counted many times. The rearrangement joins TRBV12-3 or TRBV12-4 to TRBJ2-4; TRBD2 is a possible D gene (6 bases). The CDR3 totals 12 residues. The germline V and J ends were trimmed by 6 bases and 7 bases, with 10 bases remaining between them. The CDR3 region has the DNA TGTGCCAGCAGCCCGGACTATAACATTCAGTACTTC. Translated: CASSPDYNIQYF.

This clonotype has a count of ten or more. The chain employs TRBV9 and TRBJ2-5; D remains ambiguous. This CDR3 is 14 amino acids long. With 0 bases removed from V and 5 bases from J, the gap between germline ends came to 11 bases. CDR1 is SGDLS, CDR2 YYNGEE, per germline. As DNA, the CDR3 is TGTGCCAGCAGCGTAGGGGTAAAGGGTGAGACCCAGTACTTC. Its translation: CASSVGVKGETQYF.

This clonotype has ten or more counts. V usage is TRBV28 and J usage is TRBJ1-2; 11 bases line up with TRBD1. The CDR3 is 15 residues long. Losses at the gene ends were 5 bases for V and 4 bases for J; bases not matched to a gene: 6. The V gene's germline CDR1 is MDHEN and CDR2 SYDVKM. The CDR3 protein is CASSQMGQGGYGYTF. Here the CDR3 DNA reads TGTGCCAGCAGTCAAATGGGACAGGGGGGCTATGGCTACACCTTC.

This clonotype was detected many times. The chain links TRBV4-1 to TRBJ2-6; unclear D gene. This CDR3 is built from 19 residues. V was clipped by 0 bases and J by 0 bases, with 15 bases between them. Germline V gene sequence: CDR1 MGHRA, CDR2 YSYEKL. CDR3 DNA sequence: TGCGCCAGCAGCCAAGAAAACGGCAGGTCGGTCTCTGGGGCCAACGTCCTGACTTTC. It translates to CASSQENGRSVSGANVLTF.

Note on this clonotype: A read error may explain this, as a much larger clone is one base away. As DNA, the CDR3 is TGTGCCAGCAGTTTAGGGGGGGACAGGGGCGAGCTGTACTTC. It specifies CASSLGGDRGELYF. The chain has TRBV28 and TRBJ2-7, with TRBD1 identical over 10 bases. The CDR3 is 14 residues long. The germline CDR1 and CDR2 sequences are MDHEN and SYDVKM. Supplemented by reference TRBV28 and TRBJ2-7, the full variable domain reads DVKVTQSSRYLVKRTGEKVFLECVQDMDHENMFWYRQDPGLGLRLIYFSYDVKMKEKGDIPEGYSVSREKKERFSLILESASTNQTSMYLCASSLGGDRGELYFGPGTRLTVT.